Listed below are T cell receptor beta chains from one sample, sequenced in a study of T cell responses to AZD1222 COVID-19 vaccine. Generated by immunoSEQ multiplex PCR, the TCRdb table keeps only in-frame clones and is missing some. Here the sample spans approximately 190,000 clones, approximately 90% being singletons. The sequenced sample was peripheral blood, obtained on day 0 of AZD1222 vaccination. These TCRs come from an adult in good health. CDR3s include the opening cysteine and the closing phenylalanine or tryptophan. D genes are given only for firm matches. Size is omitted from some rows. Given values are once, few, many or a class for expanded clones.

TRBD1 | NA | TRBJ2-3 | TRBV24-1 | CATSDHPRQGSSTDTQYF | TGTGCCACCAGTGACCACCCCCGACAGGGGTCCAGCACAGATACGCAGTATTTT
NA | NA | TRBJ2-7 | TRBV27 | CASSFHSGLLYEQYF | TGTGCCAGCAGTTTCCATAGCGGCCTTCTCTACGAGCAGTACTTC
NA | few | TRBJ1-2 | TRBV7-2 | CASSQGLSSPLGGYTF | TGTGCCAGCAGCCAAGGGCTCAGCAGCCCTTTGGGTGGCTACACCTTC
NA | NA | TRBJ1-4 | TRBV6-6 | CASSYSGTDEKLFF | TGTGCCAGCAGTTACTCGGGGACTGATGAAAAACTGTTTTTT
TRBD1 | NA | TRBJ1-5 | TRBV27 | CASSSDRGGNQPQHF | TGTGCCAGCAGTTCCGACAGGGGTGGCAATCAGCCCCAGCATTTT
NA | NA | TRBJ1-3 | TRBV14 | CATREVAGNTIYF | TGTGCCACGCGGGAGGTAGCAGGAAACACCATATATTTT
TRBD1 | NA | TRBJ1-5 | TRBV5-6 | CASSFFGTGGNQPQHF | TGTGCCAGCAGCTTTTTTGGGACAGGGGGCAATCAGCCCCAGCATTTT
TRBD2 | NA | TRBJ2-7 | TRBV5-6 | CASSFLAGGVNYEQYF | TGTGCCAGCAGCTTTCTAGCGGGAGGAGTAAACTACGAGCAGTACTTC
TRBD2 | NA | TRBJ2-3 | TRBV11-2 | CASREEAGGPLHTQYF | TGTGCCAGCAGGGAGGAAGCGGGGGGGCCTTTACATACGCAGTATTTT
TRBD1 | NA | TRBJ1-5 | TRBV12-5 | CASGFTVGTDNQPQHF | TGTGCTAGTGGTTTTACCGTGGGGACAGATAATCAGCCCCAGCATTTT
TRBD1 | once | TRBJ1-4 | TRBV5-8 | CASSHTGTGPTNEKLFF | TGTGCCAGCAGCCACACCGGGACAGGCCCCACTAATGAAAAACTGTTTTTT
NA | NA | TRBJ1-2 | TRBV18 | CASSPMGQQLNYGYTF | TGTGCCAGCTCACCAATGGGGCAGCAACTAAACTATGGCTACACCTTC
NA | NA | TRBJ2-5 | TRBV20-1 | CSASPEETQYF | TGCAGTGCTAGCCCGGAAGAGACCCAGTACTTC
TRBD2 | few | TRBJ2-5 | TRBV4-2 | CASSQGRTRGEETQYF | TGTGCCAGCAGCCAAGGGCGGACTAGGGGAGAAGAGACCCAGTACTTC
NA | NA | TRBJ2-7 | TRBV18 | CASSPTTGEGSSYEQYF | TGTGCCAGCTCACCAACGACCGGGGAAGGGAGCTCCTACGAGCAGTACTTC
NA | NA | TRBJ2-1 | TRBV7-9 | CASSLTWAEYNEQFF | TGTGCCAGCAGTTTAACGTGGGCAGAATACAATGAGCAGTTCTTC
TRBD1 | NA | TRBJ2-7 | TRBV5-1 | CASSTGGRQGEQYF | TGCGCCAGCAGCACCGGAGGTCGACAGGGCGAGCAGTACTTC
NA | NA | TRBJ2-5 | TRBV10-1 | CARDHRLRRSCQETQYF | TGCGCCAGGGATCACCGGCTTCGAAGGTCCTGTCAAGAGACCCAGTACTTC
NA | few | TRBJ1-2 | TRBV27 | CASREGAGYGYTF | TGTGCCAGCAGAGAAGGGGCCGGATATGGCTACACCTTC
NA | NA | TRBJ2-3 | TRBV27 | CASSLLRQETDTQYF | TGTGCCAGCAGTTTATTGAGACAGGAAACAGATACGCAGTATTTT
TRBD1 | NA | TRBJ2-1 | TRBV18 | CASSLQDRGLVFF | TGTGCCAGCTCTCTTCAGGACAGGGGCCTTGTGTTCTTC
TRBD1 | NA | TRBJ1-1 | TRBV7-9 | CASNLGQGPTEAFF | TGTGCCAGCAACCTCGGACAGGGCCCCACTGAAGCTTTCTTT
NA | NA | TRBJ1-1 | TRBV19 | CASSSRGGWQLNTEAFF | TGTGCCAGTAGTTCCCGGGGAGGGTGGCAACTGAACACTGAAGCTTTCTTT
TRBD2 | few | TRBJ2-1 | TRBV4-2 | CASSPEPASGDNEQFF | TGTGCCAGCAGCCCTGAGCCGGCTAGCGGGGACAATGAGCAGTTCTTC
NA | NA | TRBJ2-1 | TRBV6-5 | CASREAGRQFF | TGTGCCAGCAGGGAGGCAGGGAGGCAGTTCTTC
TRBD2 | NA | TRBJ2-1 | TRBV9 | CASSVGLAGVYNEQFF | TGTGCCAGCAGCGTGGGACTAGCGGGGGTATACAATGAGCAGTTCTTC
TRBD1 | NA | TRBJ2-7 | TRBV27 | CASSRPQGQGGSYEQYF | TGTGCCAGCAGCCGACCACAGGGACAGGGGGGCTCCTACGAGCAGTACTTC
NA | NA | TRBJ2-5 | TRBV7-2 | CASSLYRLAETQYF | TGTGCCAGCAGCTTATATCGGCTAGCTGAGACCCAGTACTTC
NA | NA | TRBJ2-5 | TRBV21-1 | CASTPAGGKTQYF | TGTGCCAGCACCCCGGCGGGCGGGAAGACCCAGTACTTC
NA | NA | TRBJ1-3 | TRBV19 | CASSTLRQAYSGNTIYF | TGTGCCAGTAGTACTTTACGACAGGCCTACTCTGGAAACACCATATATTTT
NA | NA | TRBJ2-5 | TRBV3-1/TRBV3-2 | CASSQDPGGGRETQYF | TGTGCCAGCAGCCAAGACCCAGGGGGGGGACGAGAGACCCAGTACTTC
NA | NA | TRBJ1-1 | TRBV10-2 | CASSVSDTEAFF | TGCGCCAGCAGTGTTTCTGACACTGAAGCTTTCTTT
NA | NA | TRBJ1-5 | TRBV6-2/TRBV6-3 | CASSYRDQPQHF | TGTGCCAGCAGTTACAGAGATCAGCCCCAGCATTTT
NA | NA | TRBJ2-3 | TRBV9 | CASSVEAGGASDTQYF | TGTGCCAGCAGCGTAGAGGCAGGGGGGGCGTCCGATACGCAGTATTTT
NA | few | TRBJ2-7 | TRBV3-1/TRBV3-2 | CASSQEVSKGRPTYEQYF | TGTGCCAGCAGCCAAGAGGTTTCGAAAGGTAGGCCAACCTACGAGCAGTACTTC
NA | NA | TRBJ2-7 | TRBV28 | CASSLPQALEQYF | TGTGCCAGCAGTTTACCCCAGGCTCTAGAGCAGTACTTC
NA | NA | TRBJ2-5 | TRBV28 | CASSFGRGQSRGETQYF | TGTGCCAGCAGTTTTGGGCGGGGGCAATCCCGTGGGGAGACCCAGTACTTC
TRBD1 | NA | TRBJ1-1 | TRBV7-9 | CASSLNLGGGTEAFF | TGTGCCAGCAGCTTAAACCTAGGGGGCGGCACTGAAGCTTTCTTT
NA | NA | TRBJ1-2 | TRBV6-1 | CASSEPVGGVYGYTF | TGTGCCAGCAGTGAACCGGTGGGGGGGGTTTATGGCTACACCTTC
TRBD2 | NA | TRBJ2-7 | TRBV5-4 | CASSLGTSTYEQYF | TGTGCCAGCAGCTTGGGGACTAGCACCTACGAGCAGTACTTC
TRBD1 | few | TRBJ1-1 | TRBV18 | CASSSSGTVNTEAFF | TGTGCCAGCTCCTCCTCCGGGACAGTGAACACTGAAGCTTTCTTT
NA | NA | TRBJ1-1 | TRBV5-1 | CASSLEGYPNTEAFF | TGCGCCAGCAGCTTGGAAGGGTACCCGAACACTGAAGCTTTCTTT
NA | NA | TRBJ2-7 | TRBV16 | CASSQLGYEQYF | TGTGCCAGCAGCCAATTAGGCTACGAGCAGTACTTC
NA | NA | TRBJ2-6 | TRBV11-2 | CATQILGSGTSSGANVLTF | TGTGCCACCCAAATACTGGGAAGCGGTACTAGCTCTGGGGCCAACGTCCTGACTTTC
NA | NA | TRBJ2-7 | TRBV11-2 | CASSTRGIVSYEQYF | TGTGCCAGCAGCACCCGCGGGATAGTCTCCTACGAGCAGTACTTC
NA | once | TRBJ2-4 | TRBV11-2 | CASSLARFVQYF | TGTGCCAGCAGCTTAGCCAGATTTGTTCAGTACTTC
NA | NA | TRBJ2-7 | TRBV9 | CASSGTTNEQYF | TGTGCCAGCAGCGGGACTACGAACGAGCAGTACTTC
TRBD2 | NA | TRBJ2-5 | TRBV2 | CASQGLAGAQETQYF | TGTGCCAGCCAAGGGCTAGCGGGAGCCCAAGAGACCCAGTACTTC
NA | few | TRBJ1-5 | TRBV4-3 | CASSQGFGQGSQPQHF | TGCGCCAGCAGCCAAGGGTTCGGGCAGGGAAGTCAGCCCCAGCATTTT
NA | NA | TRBJ1-6 | TRBV4-1 | CASSQGAGTGSPLHF | TGCGCCAGCAGCCAGGGGGCAGGGACGGGGTCACCCCTCCACTTT
NA | NA | TRBJ1-1 | TRBV7-3 | CASSLFKGSTEAFF | TGTGCCAGCAGCTTATTCAAGGGATCCACTGAAGCTTTCTTT
TRBD2 | NA | TRBJ2-3 | TRBV3-1/TRBV3-2 | CASSQGGLAGGTDTQYF | TGTGCCAGCAGCCAAGGGGGACTAGCGGGAGGTACAGATACGCAGTATTTT
NA | NA | TRBJ1-1 | TRBV18 | CASSAPGPEAFF | TGTGCCAGCTCAGCCCCAGGTCCTGAAGCTTTCTTT